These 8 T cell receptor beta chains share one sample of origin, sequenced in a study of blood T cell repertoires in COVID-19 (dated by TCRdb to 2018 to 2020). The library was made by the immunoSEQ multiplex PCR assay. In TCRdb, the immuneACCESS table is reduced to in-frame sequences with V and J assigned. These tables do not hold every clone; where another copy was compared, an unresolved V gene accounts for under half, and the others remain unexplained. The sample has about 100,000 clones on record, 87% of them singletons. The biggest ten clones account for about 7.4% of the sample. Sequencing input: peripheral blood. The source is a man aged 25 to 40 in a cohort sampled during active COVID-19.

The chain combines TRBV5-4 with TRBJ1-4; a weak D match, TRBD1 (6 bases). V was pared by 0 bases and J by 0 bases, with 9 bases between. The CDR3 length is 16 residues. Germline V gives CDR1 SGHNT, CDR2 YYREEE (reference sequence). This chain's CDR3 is CASSLGTAATNEKLFF. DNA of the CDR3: TGTGCCAGCAGCTTGGGGACAGCAGCAACTAATGAAAAACTGTTTTTT.

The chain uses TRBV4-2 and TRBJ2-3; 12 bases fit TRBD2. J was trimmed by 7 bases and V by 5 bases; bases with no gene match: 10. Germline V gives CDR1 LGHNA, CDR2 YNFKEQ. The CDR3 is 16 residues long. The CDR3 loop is CASSSGASGGANTQYF. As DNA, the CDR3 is TGTGCCAGCAGCTCAGGGGCTAGCGGGGGGGCAAATACGCAGTATTTT.

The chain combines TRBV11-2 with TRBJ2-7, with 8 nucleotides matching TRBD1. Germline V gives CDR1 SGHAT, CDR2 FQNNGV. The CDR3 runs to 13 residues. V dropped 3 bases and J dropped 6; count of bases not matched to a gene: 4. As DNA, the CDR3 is TGTGCCAGCAGCTTGGACAGGGTGGGCGAGCAGTACTTC. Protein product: CASSLDRVGEQYF.

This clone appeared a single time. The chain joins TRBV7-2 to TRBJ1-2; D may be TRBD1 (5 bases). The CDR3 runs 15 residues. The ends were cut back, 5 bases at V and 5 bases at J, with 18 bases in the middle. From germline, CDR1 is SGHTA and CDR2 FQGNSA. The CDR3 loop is CASSRSRGVEYGYTF. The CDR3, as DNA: TGTGCCAGCAGCCGGAGTCGGGGGGTTGAATATGGCTACACCTTC.

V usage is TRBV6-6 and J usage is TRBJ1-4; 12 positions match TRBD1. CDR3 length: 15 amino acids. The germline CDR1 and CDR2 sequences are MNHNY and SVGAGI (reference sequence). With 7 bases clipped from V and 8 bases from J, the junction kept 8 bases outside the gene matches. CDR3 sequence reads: CASNGPGQGAEKLFF. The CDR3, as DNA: TGTGCCAGCAACGGACCGGGACAGGGGGCGGAAAAACTGTTTTTT.

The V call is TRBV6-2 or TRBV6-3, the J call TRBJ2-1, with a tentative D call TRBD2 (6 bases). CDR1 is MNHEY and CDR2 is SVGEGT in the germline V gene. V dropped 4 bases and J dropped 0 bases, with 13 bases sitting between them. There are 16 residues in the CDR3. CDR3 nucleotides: TGTGCCAGCAGTTCAGGGACTCCCCTCTCCTACAATGAGCAGTTCTTC. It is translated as CASSSGTPLSYNEQFF.

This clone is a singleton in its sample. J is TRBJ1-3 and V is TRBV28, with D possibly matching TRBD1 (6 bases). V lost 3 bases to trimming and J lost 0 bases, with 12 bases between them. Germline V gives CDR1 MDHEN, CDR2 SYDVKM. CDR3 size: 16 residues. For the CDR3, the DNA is TGTGCCAGCAGTTTGGGGGCGGGCTTCTCTGGAAACACCATATATTTT. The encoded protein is CASSLGAGFSGNTIYF. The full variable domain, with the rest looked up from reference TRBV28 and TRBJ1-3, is DVKVTQSSRYLVKRTGEKVFLECVQDMDHENMFWYRQDPGLGLRLIYFSYDVKMKEKGDIPEGYSVSREKKERFSLILESASTNQTSMYLCASSLGAGFSGNTIYFGEGSWLTVV.

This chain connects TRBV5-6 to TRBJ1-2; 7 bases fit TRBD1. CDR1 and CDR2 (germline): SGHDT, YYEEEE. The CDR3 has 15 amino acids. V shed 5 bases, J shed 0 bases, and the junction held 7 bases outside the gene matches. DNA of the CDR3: TGTGCCAGCAGAACTCAGGGGGTGACTAACTATGGCTACACCTTC. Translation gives CASRTQGVTNYGYTF.